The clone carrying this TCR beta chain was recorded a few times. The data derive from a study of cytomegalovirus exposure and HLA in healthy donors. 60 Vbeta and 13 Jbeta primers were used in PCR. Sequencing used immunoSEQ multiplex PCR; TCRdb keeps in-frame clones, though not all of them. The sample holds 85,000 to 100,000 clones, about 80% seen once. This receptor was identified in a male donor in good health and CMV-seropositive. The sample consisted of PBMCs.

The CDR3 DNA reads as TGCGCCAGCAGCCATGCGGGACAGGGGAACACTGAAGCTTTCTTT. Its translation is CASSHAGQGNTEAFF. The chain combines TRBV4-1 with TRBJ1-1; 9 nucleotides align to TRBD1. The CDR3 is 15 residues long. Germline V gene lookup returns CDR1 MGHRA and CDR2 YSYEKL. The V segment lost 3 bases and the J segment 1 base; nucleotides outside the gene matches: 3.